The 32 T cell receptor beta chains presented below share a single source sample, sequenced in a study of T-cell memory formation after mild COVID-19. TCRdb itself ran the 5' RACE reads through MiXCR, one entry per CDR3 protein. The sample lists roughly 250,000 distinct CDR3 sequences; 16% were seen once. The specimen was PBMCs or a T cell subset sorted from them (not recorded which). These receptors were obtained from a man between 18 and 35 years old who had mild COVID-19 (a few samples of this study predate the infection). Cell type and time point are not known.

The chain carries TRBV12-3 or TRBV12-4 and TRBJ1-5; TRBD1 might be the D (5 bases). This CDR3 contains 14 residues. V was clipped by 5 bases and J by 7 bases, with 15 bases between them. DNA of the CDR3: TGTGCCAGCAGTCTAGGAGGGGCGTGGCAGCCCCAGCATTTT. Its translation: CASSLGGAWQPQHF.

This clonotype was found a few times. J is TRBJ2-3 and V is TRBV5-6; no definite D call. The CDR3 extends over 14 amino acids. V was trimmed by 0 bases and J by 4 bases, leaving 9 bases between them. Germline CDR1 is SGHDT and CDR2 is YYEEEE. DNA for the CDR3: TGTGCCAGCAGCTTGGCTAGAAGAGCAGATACGCAGTATTTT. It codes for CASSLARRADTQYF.

This clonotype was found a few times. The V gene is TRBV5-4, the J gene TRBJ1-2; perhaps TRBD1 as D (6 bases). The CDR3 loop spans 13 amino acids. The V and J ends lost 2 bases and 10 bases respectively, with 15 bases between them. Germline lookup yields CDR1 SGHNT and CDR2 YYREEE (reference sequence). The CDR3 coding sequence is TGTGCCAGCAGCTTTCAGACAGGCAAGGTCTACACCTTC. Its protein is CASSFQTGKVYTF.

V and J are TRBV7-3 and TRBJ2-3, with 10 nucleotides matching TRBD1. This CDR3 is built from 17 residues. CDR1 is SGHTA, CDR2 FQGTGA, per germline. Trimming cost V 5 bases and J 3 bases; bases outside gene matches: 11. DNA for the CDR3: TGTGCCAGCAGCACTGGGAGGAAGGACAGGGGGACAGATACGCAGTATTTT. Amino acid sequence: CASSTGRKDRGTDTQYF.

The rearrangement links TRBV24-1 to TRBJ1-2; D call uncertain. Germline values: CDR1 KGHDR, CDR2 SFDVKD. The V and J ends lost 0 bases and 2 bases respectively, with 6 bases between them. The CDR3 contains 14 residues. CDR3 loop: CATSDLTENYGYTF. CDR3 DNA: TGTGCCACCAGTGATTTGACGGAGAACTATGGCTACACCTTC.

The genes are TRBV5-4 and TRBJ1-2; maybe TRBD1 (6 bases). This CDR3 has 14 amino acids. Germline lookup yields CDR1 SGHNT and CDR2 YYREEE (reference sequence). V lost 0 bases and J lost 8, with 14 bases in between. CDR3 sequence: CASSLGQDSGGYTF. For the CDR3, the DNA is TGTGCCAGCAGCTTGGGACAGGATTCGGGGGGCTACACCTTC. The full variable domain, its missing parts supplied by reference TRBV5-4 and TRBJ1-2, is ETGVTQSPTHLIKTRGQQVTLRCSSQSGHNTVSWYQQALGQGPQFIFQYYREEENGRGNFPPRFSGLQFPNYSSELNVNALELDDSALYLCASSLGQDSGGYTFGSGTRLTVV.

This rearrangement joins TRBV21-1 to TRBJ2-1; the DNA was not used to check the table's D call, TRBD1. TRBV21-1 is described as a pseudogene. This CDR3 is built from 13 residues. The CDR3: CASSRQDYNEQFF. CDR3 DNA: TGTGCCAGCAGCCGACAGGACTACAATGAGCAGTTCTTC.

This chain joins TRBV6-2 or TRBV6-3 and TRBJ1-5, with D possibly TRBD1 on 6 matching bases. The CDR3 consists of 15 residues. The V gene lost 6 bases and the J gene lost 6 bases, with 18 bases spanning the gap. Germline V lookup: CDR1 MNHEY, CDR2 SVGEGT. CDR3 in amino acids: CASSKGGSAGQPQHF. The CDR3 region has the DNA TGTGCCAGCAGCAAGGGGGGTTCGGCGGGTCAGCCCCAGCATTTT.

The sample holds a few counts of this clonotype. The V and J genes are TRBV15 and TRBJ2-7; weak D call: TRBD1 (6 bases). CDR1 and CDR2 from the germline V gene are LNHNV and YYDKDF (reference sequence). Trimming took 4 bases from V and 5 from J, leaving 9 bases between them. CDR3 length: 12 amino acids. The CDR3 bases are TGTGCCACCAGCAACAGGGTCAACGAGCAGTACTTC. Translation gives CATSNRVNEQYF.

This clonotype was seen a handful of times. This chain joins TRBV20-1 and TRBJ1-4; 7 nucleotides line up with TRBD1. This CDR3 has 15 residues. CDR1 is DFQATT and CDR2 is SNEGSKA in the germline V gene (reference sequence). The V gene end was trimmed by 1 base and the J gene end by 2 bases; junction bases not matched to a gene: 4. The CDR3 coding sequence is TGCAGTGCTAGAGGACAGGGTGCCACTAATGAAAAACTGTTTTTT. Protein sequence: CSARGQGATNEKLFF.

This rearrangement joins TRBV5-1 to TRBJ1-2; D may be TRBD1 (5 bases). CDR3 length: 15 amino acids. Germline lookup yields CDR1 SGHRS and CDR2 YFSETQ. Trimming stripped 0 bases from V and 7 bases from J, with 16 bases between. The CDR3 is CASSLAEPGVGGYTF. The CDR3 nucleotides read TGCGCCAGCAGCTTGGCCGAGCCGGGGGTAGGTGGCTACACCTTC.

This clonotype has just a few counts. The rearrangement uses TRBV2 and TRBJ1-6; D call uncertain. The ends were cut back, 5 bases at V and 7 bases at J, with 6 bases in the middle. Looked up from germline, CDR1 is SNHLY and CDR2 is FYNNEI. The CDR3 is made up of 12 amino acids. The CDR3 coding sequence is TGTGCCAGCAGTTACGGAAATTCACCCCTCCACTTT. This translates into CASSYGNSPLHF.

This chain joins TRBV20-1 and TRBJ1-1; the D is unclear. The germline V gene has CDR1 DFQATT and CDR2 SNEGSKA (reference sequence). The germline V and J ends were trimmed by 3 bases and 3 bases, with 11 bases remaining between them. The CDR3 sequence is 13 residues long. The CDR3 coding sequence is TGCAGTGCTAGTAGGGTAGCCTACACTGAAGCTTTCTTT. The encoded protein is CSASRVAYTEAFF.

This clonotype turned up a few times. A single base separates this from a much larger clone, so it may be a read error. The CDR3 nucleotides read TGTGCCGGCAGGCCTAAGGACAGACTTGGGACTGAAGCTTTCTTT. Its translation: CAGRPKDRLGTEAFF. The V gene is TRBV7-9, the J gene TRBJ1-1; D perhaps matches TRBD1 (6 bases). The V gene's germline CDR1 is SEHNR and CDR2 FQNEAQ (reference sequence). The CDR3 has 15 residues.

This clonotype turned up a few times. The genes are TRBV4-2 and TRBJ2-2; D is uncertain. V lost 0 bases to trimming and J lost 4 bases, with 6 bases between them. Germline CDR1 and CDR2: LGHNA and YNFKEQ. The CDR3 loop spans 14 amino acids. The CDR3 DNA follows: TGTGCCAGCAGCCAAGATTACGGCACCGGGGAGCTGTTTTTT. As protein: CASSQDYGTGELFF.

This chain uses TRBV3-1 with TRBJ2-3, with unresolved D. The CDR3 spans 12 residues. Germline CDR1 is LGHDT and CDR2 is YNNKEL (reference sequence). With 1 base removed from V and 7 bases from J, the gap between germline ends came to 6 bases. Written as DNA, the CDR3 is TGTGCCAGCAGCCAAGGGCCATATACGCAGTATTTT. Its protein is CASSQGPYTQYF.

There are a few counts of this clonotype. This sequence joins TRBV28 and TRBJ2-5; 15 bases agree with TRBD2. J lost 4 bases, V lost 8 bases, and 2 bases had no gene match. The V gene's germline CDR1 is MDHEN and CDR2 SYDVKM. The CDR3 is 14 residues long. For the CDR3, the DNA is TGTGCCAGCTGGACTAGCGGGGGGGTAGAGACCCAGTACTTC. Amino acid sequence: CASWTSGGVETQYF.

This clonotype was picked up a small number of times. The chain links TRBV2 to TRBJ2-4; D is possibly TRBD2 (5 bases). CDR3 length: 15 amino acids. Trimming took off 3 bases at V and 0 bases at J, with 9 bases between the two ends. CDR1 is SNHLY, CDR2 FYNNEI, per germline. The CDR3 sequence is CASSDPGIAKNIQYF. Written as DNA, the CDR3 is TGTGCCAGCAGTGACCCCGGGATAGCCAAAAACATTCAGTACTTC.

This clonotype was detected a few times. The rearrangement links TRBV5-1 to TRBJ1-1; D perhaps matches TRBD1 (5 bases). CDR1 SGHRS and CDR2 YFSETQ come from the germline V gene. V gave up 2 bases and J gave up 2 bases, with 10 bases separating them. The CDR3 contains 14 residues. CDR3 coding DNA: TGCGCCAGCAGCTTCGCGGGGGAAAACACTGAAGCTTTCTTT. Its translation: CASSFAGENTEAFF.

The chain couples TRBV14 to TRBJ2-5; 10 bases are shared with TRBD2. This CDR3 has 18 residues. V was pared by 1 base and J by 1 base, with 9 bases of the junction left unmatched. From germline, CDR1 is SGHDN and CDR2 FVKESK. The CDR3 region has the DNA TGTGCCAGCAGCCAAGCAAGCGGGGGGGCCTGGATCCAAGAGACCCAGTACTTC. Protein product: CASSQASGGAWIQETQYF.

This clonotype was seen a few times. This chain uses TRBV6-5 with TRBJ1-1; D might be TRBD1 (6 bases). The CDR3 is made up of 15 amino acids. Germline CDR1 and CDR2: MNHEY and SVGAGI. V was cut by 5 bases and J by 6 bases, with 19 bases left in between. The CDR3 bases are TGTGCCAGCAGTACTAGCGGGGGCAGCGGGGCTGAAGCTTTCTTT. This sequence encodes CASSTSGGSGAEAFF.

The chain links TRBV3-1 to TRBJ2-1; D uncertain. CDR3 length: 11 residues. From germline, CDR1 is LGHDT and CDR2 YNNKEL (reference sequence). Trimming left V 5 bases short and J 10 bases short, with 9 bases between. CDR3 region: CASSTPSEQFF. The CDR3, as DNA: TGTGCCAGCAGCACTCCCAGCGAGCAGTTCTTC.

This clonotype was seen more than once but under ten times. This chain joins TRBV15 and TRBJ1-3; a weak D match, TRBD1 (5 bases). The length of the CDR3 is 16 residues. Germline CDR1 and CDR2: LNHNV and YYDKDF (reference sequence). With 4 bases removed from V and 4 bases from J, the gap between germline ends came to 17 bases. The CDR3 loop reads CATSNPSSGPGNTIYF. For the CDR3, the DNA is TGTGCCACCAGCAACCCTTCATCGGGGCCGGGAAACACCATATATTTT.

V and J are TRBV20-1 and TRBJ2-5, with D unclear. The CDR3 contains 11 residues. Germline CDR1 DFQATT, CDR2 SNEGSKA (reference sequence). V lost 2 bases and J 1 base, leaving 2 bases between the germline ends. This chain's CDR3 is CSARSQETQYF. The CDR3 nucleotides read TGCAGTGCTAGATCCCAAGAGACCCAGTACTTC.

Only a few counts were recorded for this clonotype. The gene calls are TRBV20-1 and TRBJ1-1, with a tentative D call TRBD1 (6 bases). Germline values: CDR1 DFQATT, CDR2 SNEGSKA (reference sequence). The germline V and J ends were trimmed by 6 bases and 4 bases, with 24 bases remaining between them. This CDR3 has 16 amino acids. The CDR3 coding sequence is TGCAGTGCGTTACCGGACAGCGTCGGGTGGAGCACTGAAGCTTTCTTT. Encoded protein: CSALPDSVGWSTEAFF.

The table lists this clonotype with a few counts. The rearrangement uses TRBV19 and TRBJ2-3, with D possibly matching TRBD1 (6 bases). Trimming removed 9 bases from V and 2 bases from J, with 15 bases in between. Per the germline V gene, CDR1 is LNHDA and CDR2 is SQIVND (reference sequence). This CDR3 comprises 14 residues. In DNA form, the CDR3 reads TGTGCCAGCCGACAGGAGCACACCACAGATACGCAGTATTTT. Encoded protein: CASRQEHTTDTQYF.

This clonotype was seen a few times. The chain combines TRBV18 with TRBJ2-3; the D is unclear. Germline CDR1 and CDR2: KGHSH and LQKENI. This CDR3 region has 16 residues. The germline V and J ends were trimmed by 3 bases and 2 bases, with 15 bases remaining between them. CDR3 protein: CASSPNLLRYTDTQYF. CDR3 coding DNA: TGTGCCAGCTCACCGAATCTCCTCCGATACACAGATACGCAGTATTTT.

The J gene is TRBJ2-2, the V gene TRBV7-2, with D perhaps matching TRBD1 or TRBD2 (5 bases each). The CDR3 is 15 residues long. CDR1 is SGHTA and CDR2 is FQGNSA in the germline V gene. Trimming took off 5 bases at V and 0 bases at J, with 10 bases between the two ends. The CDR3 sequence: CASSQGRANTGELFF. The DNA of the CDR3 is TGTGCCAGCAGCCAGGGACGGGCGAACACCGGGGAGCTGTTTTTT.

This clonotype appeared many times. The chain has TRBV5-1 and TRBJ2-3; 7 positions agree with TRBD2. The germline CDR1 and CDR2 sequences are SGHRS and YFSETQ. Trimming cost V 2 bases and J 6 bases; bases outside gene matches: 6. The CDR3 contains 14 residues. CDR3 residues: CASSLAGNGDTQYF. CDR3 sequence (DNA): TGCGCCAGCAGCTTAGCGGGGAACGGTGATACGCAGTATTTT.

The chain uses TRBV5-5 and TRBJ1-4; D uncertain. The CDR3 contains 16 residues. Per the germline V gene, CDR1 is SGHKS and CDR2 is YYEKEE (reference sequence). Trimming left V 4 bases short and J 0 bases short, with 13 bases between. The CDR3 coding sequence is TGTGCCAGCAGCATAGTCGGCATTGCAACTAATGAAAAACTGTTTTTT. Translation gives CASSIVGIATNEKLFF.

V and J are TRBV11-3 and TRBJ2-7, with D tentatively TRBD1 (5 bases). Germline lookup yields CDR1 SGHNT and CDR2 YENEEA. The length of the CDR3 is 17 residues. V was trimmed by 5 bases and J by 2 bases, leaving 22 bases between them. The CDR3 DNA reads as TGTGCCAGCAGCACCCGGACACCAGGGTTGGGTCCCTACGAGCAGTACGTC. This translates into CASSTRTPGLGPYEQYV.

At least ten counts were recorded for this clonotype. The J gene is TRBJ1-1, the V gene TRBV5-1; the D is unclear. Germline V gene data show CDR1 as SGHRS and CDR2 as YFSETQ. The CDR3 covers 13 residues. The ends were cut back, 7 bases at V and 1 base at J, with 11 bases in the middle. The CDR3 protein is CASSSRTNTEAFF. The CDR3 bases are TGCGCCAGCTCTTCGAGGACGAACACTGAAGCTTTCTTT.